The sequence of this T cell receptor beta chain was determined in a study of T cell responses to AZD1222 COVID-19 vaccine. Study outcomes and limitations: Distributed over spike, vaccine-associated CD4 TCRs predominated at 160-218 and 743-854. The breadth and depth of Spike-specific TCRs increased once two AZD1222 doses had been given. No day 14 peak samples; only post-peak repertoires were characterized. Clonal diversity was possibly underestimated; the donors were predominantly white British and more often female.

The table came from immunoSEQ multiplex PCR; TCRdb's copy has only in-frame clones and leaves some out. The top ten hold approximately 5.9% of the sample, which has roughly 120,000 clones, roughly 88% seen once. Trimming cost V 2 bases and J 5 bases, with 13 bases left between them. The CDR3 consists of 15 residues. Looked up from germline, CDR1 is ENHRY and CDR2 is SYGVKD. Details on this clone: Its antigen is still unknown.

Source: peripheral blood, taken on day 0 of AZD1222 vaccination. The rearrangement joins TRBV10-3 to TRBJ1-5; the D is unclear. This sequence originates from an adult in good health. The CDR3 sequence: CAISERELEDQPQHF. The CDR3 nucleotides read TGTGCCATCAGTGAGAGGGAATTAGAGGATCAGCCCCAGCATTTT.